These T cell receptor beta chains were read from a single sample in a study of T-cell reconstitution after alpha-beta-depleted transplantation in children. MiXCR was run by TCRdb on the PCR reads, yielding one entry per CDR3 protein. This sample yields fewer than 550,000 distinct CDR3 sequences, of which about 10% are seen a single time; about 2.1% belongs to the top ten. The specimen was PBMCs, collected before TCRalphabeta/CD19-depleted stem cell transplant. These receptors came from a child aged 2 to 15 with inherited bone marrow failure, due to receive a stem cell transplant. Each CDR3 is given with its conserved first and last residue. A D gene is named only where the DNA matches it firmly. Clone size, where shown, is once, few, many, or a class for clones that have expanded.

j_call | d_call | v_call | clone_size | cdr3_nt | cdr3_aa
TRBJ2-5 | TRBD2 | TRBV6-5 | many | TGTGCCAGCAGTTACTCCCCAGTTCTAGCGGGAGGGCCGAGGGAGACCCAGTACTTC | CASSYSPVLAGGPRETQYF
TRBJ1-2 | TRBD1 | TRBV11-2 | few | TGTGCCAGCAGCCCCCGGACAGGGTTGAACTATGGCTACACCTTC | CASSPRTGLNYGYTF
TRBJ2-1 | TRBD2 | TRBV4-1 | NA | TGCGCCAGCAGCATCCCTAGGGCGGGAGGGTCCAATGAGCAGTTCTTC | CASSIPRAGGSNEQFF
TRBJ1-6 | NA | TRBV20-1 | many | TGCAGTGCTAGACTACAGGGACGGAGGTCTAGTTCACCCCTCCACTTT | CSARLQGRRSSSPLHF
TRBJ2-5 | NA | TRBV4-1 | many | TGCGCCAGCAGCCAAGATGAAGACCCAGTCGAGACCCAGTACTTC | CASSQDEDPVETQYF
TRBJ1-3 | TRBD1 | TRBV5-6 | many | TGTGCCAGCAGCCCCCGGGACAGTGGAAACACCATATATTTT | CASSPRDSGNTIYF
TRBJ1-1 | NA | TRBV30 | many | TGTGCCTGGAGTGTAATGGGGCCTGAAGCTTTCTTT | CAWSVMGPEAFF
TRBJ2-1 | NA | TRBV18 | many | TGTGCCAGCTCACCAGACCTACAGGGCTACAATGAGCAGTTCTTC | CASSPDLQGYNEQFF
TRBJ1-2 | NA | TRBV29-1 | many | TGCAGCGTTGGTGGGCCTCCCCTTCCTGGCTACACCTTC | CSVGGPPLPGYTF
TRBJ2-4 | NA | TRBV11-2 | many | TGTGCCAGCAGCCAACATACAGGGAATGAAGCCAAAAACATTCAGTACTTC | CASSQHTGNEAKNIQYF
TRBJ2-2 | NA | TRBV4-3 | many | TGCGCCAGCAGTGGTGATCGGAACACCGGGGAGCTGTTTTTT | CASSGDRNTGELFF
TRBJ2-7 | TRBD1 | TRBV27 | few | TGTGCCAGCAGTCACACCGGGACAGGGCTTCGGGAGCAGTACTTC | CASSHTGTGLREQYF
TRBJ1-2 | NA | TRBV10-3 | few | TGTGCCATCAGCTCGACGGACTATGGCTACACCTTC | CAISSTDYGYTF
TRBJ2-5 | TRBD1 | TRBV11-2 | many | TGTGCCAGCAGCCCCCGCCGACAGGGTCAAGAGACCCAGTACTTC | CASSPRRQGQETQYF
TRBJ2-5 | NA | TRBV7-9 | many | TGTGCCAGCAGCTTAGTTTTCCGGGGTCAAGAGACCCAGTACTTC | CASSLVFRGQETQYF
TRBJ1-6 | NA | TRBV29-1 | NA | TGCAGCGTTGAAGCTCGACAGAATTCACCCCTCCACTTT | CSVEARQNSPLHF
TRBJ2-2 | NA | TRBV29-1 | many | TGCAGCGTTGAACTCGGGCGCGGGACGAACACCGGGGAGCTGTTTTTT | CSVELGRGTNTGELFF
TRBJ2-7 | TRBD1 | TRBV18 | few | TGTGCCAGCTCCCTACCTGCGGGACAGGGAGGCCACGAGCAGTACTTC | CASSLPAGQGGHEQYF
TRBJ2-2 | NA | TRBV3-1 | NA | TGTGCCAGCAGCCCTAAAAGATCCAGCGGGTGGGGGACCGGGGAGCTGTTTTTT | CASSPKRSSGWGTGELFF
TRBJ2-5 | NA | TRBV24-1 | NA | TGTGCCACCAGTGATGGACTGGGGGAGACCCAGTACTTC | CATSDGLGETQYF
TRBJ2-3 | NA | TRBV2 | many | TGTGCCAGCAGAGGGGACAACCCAGATACGCAGTATTTT | CASRGDNPDTQYF
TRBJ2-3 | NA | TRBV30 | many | TGTGCCTGGAGTGTACGGCTGTCCCTGAGCACAGATACGCAGTATTTT | CAWSVRLSLSTDTQYF
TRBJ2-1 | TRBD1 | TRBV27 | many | TGTGCCAGCAGTTTATTAGGACAGGGGTACAATGAGCAGTTCTTC | CASSLLGQGYNEQFF
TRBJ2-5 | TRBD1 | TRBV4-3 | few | TGCGCCAGCAGCCCGTCCCGGACAGGAGGAGACCAAGAGACCCAGTACTTC | CASSPSRTGGDQETQYF
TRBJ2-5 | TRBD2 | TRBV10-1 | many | TGCGCCCCTCCGGGACTAGCGGGAGGACCGGGTGAGACCCAGTACTTC | CAPPGLAGGPGETQYF
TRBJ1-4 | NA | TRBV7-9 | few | TGTGCCAGCAGCGCGGGTCCTCCTAATGAAAAACTGTTTTTT | CASSAGPPNEKLFF
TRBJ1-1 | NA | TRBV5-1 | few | TGCGCCAGCAGCGAAGACACCAGGAACACTGAAGCTTTCTTT | CASSEDTRNTEAFF
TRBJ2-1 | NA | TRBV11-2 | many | TGTGCCAGCAGCTTAGAGGGTAGGGTCAGGGTGGGCAATGAGCAGTTCTTC | CASSLEGRVRVGNEQFF
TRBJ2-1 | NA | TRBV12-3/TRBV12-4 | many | TGTGCCAGCAGTGCCCCGCTAGTTTCCTACAATGAGCAGTTCTTC | CASSAPLVSYNEQFF
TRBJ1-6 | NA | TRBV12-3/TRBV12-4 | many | TGTGCCAGCAGAGAAGGGAATTCACCCCTCCACTTT | CASREGNSPLHF
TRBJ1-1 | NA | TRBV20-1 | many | TGCAGTGCTGGGGCAGGGAGAGGAACTGAAGCTTTCTTT | CSAGAGRGTEAFF
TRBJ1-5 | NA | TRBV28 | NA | TGTGCCACCCGGGACACTTTTAATCAGCCCCAGCATTTT | CATRDTFNQPQHF
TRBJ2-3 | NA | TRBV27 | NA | TGTGCCAGCAGTTTTTACTCGATTATGTCATCGATGGGGGCAGATACGCAGTATTTT | CASSFYSIMSSMGADTQYF
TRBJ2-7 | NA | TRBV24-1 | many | TGTGCCACCAGTGGCGGTGGCAGGCCCTACGAGCAGTACTTC | CATSGGGRPYEQYF
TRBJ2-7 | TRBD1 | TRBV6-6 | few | TGTGCCAGCAGTTACAATCCAGGGGGACCGCAGTACTTC | CASSYNPGGPQYF
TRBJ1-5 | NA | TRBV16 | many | TGTGCCAGCAGCCAATCAGGGGGGTATAGCAATCAGCCCCAGCATTTT | CASSQSGGYSNQPQHF
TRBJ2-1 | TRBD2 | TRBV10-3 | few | TGTGCCATCACTAGCGGGGCGACGCGTGAGCAGTTCTTC | CAITSGATREQFF
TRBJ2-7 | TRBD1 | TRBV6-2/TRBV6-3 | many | TGTGCCAGCAGACCTGCGACAGGGCGGAGCTCCTACGAGCAGTACTTC | CASRPATGRSSYEQYF
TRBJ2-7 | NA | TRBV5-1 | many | TGCGCCAGCAGCTTGGCCATGTCAGGGAACATCTACGAGCAGTACTTC | CASSLAMSGNIYEQYF
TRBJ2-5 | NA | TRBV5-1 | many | TGCGCCAGCAGCGTCGTGGGGGAGACCCAGTACTTC | CASSVVGETQYF
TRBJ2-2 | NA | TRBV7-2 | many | TGTGCCAGCAGCTTTTATGTGGGGGCCGGGGAGCTGTTTTTT | CASSFYVGAGELFF
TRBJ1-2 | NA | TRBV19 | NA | TGTGCCAGTAGTATAGAAGGCAGTCCAACCTTC | CASSIEGSPTF
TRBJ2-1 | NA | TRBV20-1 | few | TGCAGTGCTAGAGATCCAGTTAGCGGAGGTGAGCAGTTCTTC | CSARDPVSGGEQFF
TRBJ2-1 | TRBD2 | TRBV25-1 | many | TGTGCCAGCGGAACTAGCGGTCATTACAATGAGCAGTTCTTC | CASGTSGHYNEQFF
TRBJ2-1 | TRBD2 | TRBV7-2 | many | TGTGCCAGCAGCTTAGGGACTAGCGCCTACAATGAGCAGTTCTTC | CASSLGTSAYNEQFF
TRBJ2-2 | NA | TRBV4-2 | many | TGTGCCAGCAGCCAAGCACCGCGACTCCCTCCCGGGGAGCTGTTTTTT | CASSQAPRLPPGELFF
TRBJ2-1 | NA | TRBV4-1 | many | TGCGCCAGCAGCCAACGCATAGTGGCGCCCTCCTACAATGAGCAGTTCTTC | CASSQRIVAPSYNEQFF
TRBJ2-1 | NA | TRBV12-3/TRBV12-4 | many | TGTGCCAGCAGCCTGGGAGTTGCAACCTACAATGAGCAGTTCTTC | CASSLGVATYNEQFF
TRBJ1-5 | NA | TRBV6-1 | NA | TGTGCCAGCAGTGAATGGAATCAGCCCCAGCATTTT | CASSEWNQPQHF
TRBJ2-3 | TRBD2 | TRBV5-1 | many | TGCGCCAGCAGCTACCTAGCGGGAGAGGAAAGGGGCACAGATACGCAGTATTTT | CASSYLAGEERGTDTQYF
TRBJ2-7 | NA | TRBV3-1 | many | TGTGCCAGCAGCCGCCTCCCGGCGGGTGAGCAGTACTTC | CASSRLPAGEQYF
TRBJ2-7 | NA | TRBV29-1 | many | TGCAGCGTTGCGGGGGACGGGTACGAGCAGTACTTC | CSVAGDGYEQYF
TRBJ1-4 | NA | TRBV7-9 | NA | TGTGCCAGCAGCGTGGACGGTGAAAAACTGTTTTTT | CASSVDGEKLFF
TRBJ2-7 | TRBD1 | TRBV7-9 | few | TGTGCCAGCAGCCCTCGGAGGGACAGGGAAACCTACGAGCAGTACTTC | CASSPRRDRETYEQYF